This T cell receptor (beta chain) was found in a study of PD-L1 blockade in urothelial cancer. Germline loops: CDR1 LNHNV, CDR2 YYDKDF (reference sequence). The CDR3 is 14 amino acids. Trimming stripped 3 bases from V and 3 bases from J, with 9 bases between. Here immunoSEQ multiplex PCR was the method, and the copy in TCRdb shows in-frame clones only, minus some. The sample lists around 130,000 clones, approximately 84% occurring once. The time point was: pretreatment peripheral blood. Sample contribution per patient ranged from 1 to 8, covering pretreatment and on-treatment. The TCR was taken from a man aged 45-65 years with urothelial cancer. The sample consisted of PBMCs, taken around atezolizumab (anti-PD-L1) treatment. The chain links TRBV15 to TRBJ1-5; D is undetermined. The CDR3: CATSSKQLNQPQHF. The CDR3 DNA sequence: TGTGCCACCAGCAGTAAACAGCTCAATCAGCCCCAGCATTTT.